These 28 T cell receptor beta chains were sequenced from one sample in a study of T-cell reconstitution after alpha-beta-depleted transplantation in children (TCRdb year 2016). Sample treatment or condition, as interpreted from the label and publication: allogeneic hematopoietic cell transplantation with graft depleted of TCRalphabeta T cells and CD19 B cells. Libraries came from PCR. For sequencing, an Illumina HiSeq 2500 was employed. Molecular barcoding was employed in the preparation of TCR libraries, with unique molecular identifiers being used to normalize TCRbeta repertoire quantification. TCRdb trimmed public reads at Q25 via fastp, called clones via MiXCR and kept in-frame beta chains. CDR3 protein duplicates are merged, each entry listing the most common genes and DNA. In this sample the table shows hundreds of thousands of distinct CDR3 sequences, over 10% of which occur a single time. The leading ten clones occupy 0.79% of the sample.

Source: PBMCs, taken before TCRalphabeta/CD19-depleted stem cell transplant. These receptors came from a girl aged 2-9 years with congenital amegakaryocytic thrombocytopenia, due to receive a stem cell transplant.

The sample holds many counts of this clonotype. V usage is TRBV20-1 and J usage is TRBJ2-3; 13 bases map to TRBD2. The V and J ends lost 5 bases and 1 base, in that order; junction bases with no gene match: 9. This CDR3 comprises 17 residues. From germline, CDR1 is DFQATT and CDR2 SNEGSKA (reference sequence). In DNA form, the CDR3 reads TGCAGTGCTGTTGGGACTAGCGGGACTGCGGGCACAGATACGCAGTATTTT. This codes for CSAVGTSGTAGTDTQYF.

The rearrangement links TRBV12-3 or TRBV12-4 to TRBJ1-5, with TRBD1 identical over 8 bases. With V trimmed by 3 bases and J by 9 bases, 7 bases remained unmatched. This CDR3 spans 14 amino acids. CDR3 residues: CASSLEQGVGPQHF. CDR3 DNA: TGTGCCAGCAGTTTGGAACAGGGGGTAGGGCCCCAGCATTTT.

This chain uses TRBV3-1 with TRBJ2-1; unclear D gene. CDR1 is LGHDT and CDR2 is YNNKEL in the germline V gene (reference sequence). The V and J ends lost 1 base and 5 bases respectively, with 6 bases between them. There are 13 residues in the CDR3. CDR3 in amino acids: CASSQAPDNEQFF. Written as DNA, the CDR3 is TGTGCCAGCAGCCAAGCCCCAGACAATGAGCAGTTCTTC.

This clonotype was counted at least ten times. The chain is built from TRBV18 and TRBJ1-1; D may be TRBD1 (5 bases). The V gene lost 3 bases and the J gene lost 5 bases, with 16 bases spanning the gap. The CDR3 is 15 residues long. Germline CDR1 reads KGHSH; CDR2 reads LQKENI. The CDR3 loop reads CASSPGVGVGTEAFF. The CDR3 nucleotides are TGTGCCAGCTCACCCGGCGTGGGGGTAGGAACTGAAGCTTTCTTT.

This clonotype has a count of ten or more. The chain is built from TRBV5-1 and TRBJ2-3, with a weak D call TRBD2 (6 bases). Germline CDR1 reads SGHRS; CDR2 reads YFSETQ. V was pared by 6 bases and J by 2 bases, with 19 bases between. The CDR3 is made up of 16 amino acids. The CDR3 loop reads CASTSRASENTDTQYF. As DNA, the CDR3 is TGCGCCAGCACATCCCGGGCTAGCGAGAACACAGATACGCAGTATTTT.

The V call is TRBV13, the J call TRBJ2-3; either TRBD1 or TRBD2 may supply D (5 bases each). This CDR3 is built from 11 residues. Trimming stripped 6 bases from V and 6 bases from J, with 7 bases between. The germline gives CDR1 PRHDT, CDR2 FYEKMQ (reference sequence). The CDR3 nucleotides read TGTGCCAGCAGGGGGGTGGATACGCAGTATTTT. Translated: CASRGVDTQYF.

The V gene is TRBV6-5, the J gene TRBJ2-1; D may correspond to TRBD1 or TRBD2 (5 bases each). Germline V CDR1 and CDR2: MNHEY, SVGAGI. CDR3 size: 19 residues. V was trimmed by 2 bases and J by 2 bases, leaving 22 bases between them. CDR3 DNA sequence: TGTGCCAGCAGTTACACGATACTCTCAGGGAGCCCCCCCTACAATGAGCAGTTCTTC. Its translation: CASSYTILSGSPPYNEQFF.

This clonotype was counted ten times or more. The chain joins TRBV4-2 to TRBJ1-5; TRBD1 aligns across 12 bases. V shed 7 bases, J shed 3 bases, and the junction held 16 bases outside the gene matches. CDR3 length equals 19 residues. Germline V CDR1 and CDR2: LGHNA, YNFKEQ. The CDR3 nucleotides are TGTGCCAGCAAAGAAACCGGGACAGGGGGCGCAACCTACAATCAGCCCCAGCATTTT. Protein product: CASKETGTGGATYNQPQHF.

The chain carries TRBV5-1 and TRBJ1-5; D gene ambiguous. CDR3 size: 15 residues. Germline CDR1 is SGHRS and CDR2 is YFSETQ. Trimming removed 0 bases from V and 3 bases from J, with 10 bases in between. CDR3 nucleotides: TGCGCCAGCAGCTTGGAGCCCTCCTCCAATCAGCCCCAGCATTTT. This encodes CASSLEPSSNQPQHF.

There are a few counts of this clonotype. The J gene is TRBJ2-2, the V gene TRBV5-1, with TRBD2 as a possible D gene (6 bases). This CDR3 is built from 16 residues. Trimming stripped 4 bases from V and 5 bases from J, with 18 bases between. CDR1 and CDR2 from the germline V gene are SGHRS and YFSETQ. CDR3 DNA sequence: TGCGCCAGCAGCGGAGGGTACAGGAGTCCAACCGGGGAGCTGTTTTTT. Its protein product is CASSGGYRSPTGELFF. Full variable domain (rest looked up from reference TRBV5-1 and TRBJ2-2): KAGVTQTPRYLIKTRGQQVTLSCSPISGHRSVSWYQQTPGQGLQFLFEYFSETQRNKGNFPGRFSGRQFSNSRSEMNVSTLELGDSALYLCASSGGYRSPTGELFFGEGSRLTVL.

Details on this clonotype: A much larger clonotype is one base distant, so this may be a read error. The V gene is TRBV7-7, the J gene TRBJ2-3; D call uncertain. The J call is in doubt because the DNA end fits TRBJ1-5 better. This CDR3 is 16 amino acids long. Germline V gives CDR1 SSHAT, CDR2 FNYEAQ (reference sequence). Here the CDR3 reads CASSLSAGGLPDTQHF. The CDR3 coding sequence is TGTGCCAGCAGCTTATCAGCGGGAGGTTTACCAGATACGCAGCATTTT.

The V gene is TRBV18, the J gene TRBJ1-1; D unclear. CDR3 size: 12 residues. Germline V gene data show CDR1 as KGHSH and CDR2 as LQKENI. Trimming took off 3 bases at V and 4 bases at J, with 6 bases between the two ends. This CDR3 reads CASSPPSTEAFF. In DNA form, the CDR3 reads TGTGCCAGCTCACCCCCCAGCACTGAAGCTTTCTTT.

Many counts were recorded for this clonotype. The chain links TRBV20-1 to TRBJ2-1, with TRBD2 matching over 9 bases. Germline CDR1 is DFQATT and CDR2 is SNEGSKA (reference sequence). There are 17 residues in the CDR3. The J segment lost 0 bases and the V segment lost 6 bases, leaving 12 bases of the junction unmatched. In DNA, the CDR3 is TGCAGTGCCCGACCCCTAGCGGGATCGCACTCCTACAATGAGCAGTTCTTC. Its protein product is CSARPLAGSHSYNEQFF.

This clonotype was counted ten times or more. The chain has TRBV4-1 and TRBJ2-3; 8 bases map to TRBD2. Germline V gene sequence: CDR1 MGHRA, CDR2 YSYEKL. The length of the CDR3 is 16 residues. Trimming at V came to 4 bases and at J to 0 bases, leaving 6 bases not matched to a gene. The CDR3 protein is CASSRSGGRSTDTQYF. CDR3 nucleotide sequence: TGCGCCAGCAGCCGGTCGGGAGGGCGGAGCACAGATACGCAGTATTTT.

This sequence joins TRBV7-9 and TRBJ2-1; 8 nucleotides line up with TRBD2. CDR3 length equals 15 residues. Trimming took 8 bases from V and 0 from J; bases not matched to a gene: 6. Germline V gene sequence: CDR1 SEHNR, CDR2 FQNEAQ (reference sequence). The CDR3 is CASGLSGSSYNEQFF. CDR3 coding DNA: TGTGCCAGCGGATTAAGCGGGAGCTCCTACAATGAGCAGTTCTTC.

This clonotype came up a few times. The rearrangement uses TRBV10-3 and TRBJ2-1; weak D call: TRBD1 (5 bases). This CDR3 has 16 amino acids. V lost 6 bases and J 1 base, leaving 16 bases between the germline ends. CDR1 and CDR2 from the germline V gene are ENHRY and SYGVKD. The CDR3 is CAIRQGTTLSYNEQFF. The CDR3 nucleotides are TGTGCCATCAGGCAGGGCACTACCCTATCCTACAATGAGCAGTTCTTC.

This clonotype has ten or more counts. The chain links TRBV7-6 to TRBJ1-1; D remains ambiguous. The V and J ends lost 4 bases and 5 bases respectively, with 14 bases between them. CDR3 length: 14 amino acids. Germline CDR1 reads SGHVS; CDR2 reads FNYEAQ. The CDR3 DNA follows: TGTGCCAGCAGCTCACTGGGGAAAGCGACTGAAGCTTTCTTT. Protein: CASSSLGKATEAFF.

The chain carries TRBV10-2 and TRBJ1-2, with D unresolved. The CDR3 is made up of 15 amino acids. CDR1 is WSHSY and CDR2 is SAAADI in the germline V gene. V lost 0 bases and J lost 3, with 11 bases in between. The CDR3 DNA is TGCGCCAGCAGTGAGTCCCTTCGGCAGGACTATGGCTACACCTTC. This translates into CASSESLRQDYGYTF.

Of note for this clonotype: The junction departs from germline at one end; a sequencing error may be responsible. The CDR3 DNA follows: TGTGCCAACAGTGACGGGGCTTTCTTT. Its translation is CANSDGAFF. This chain links TRBV2 with TRBJ1-1; D gene uncertain. The CDR3 sequence is 9 residues long. Germline V gene lookup returns CDR1 SNHLY and CDR2 FYNNEI.

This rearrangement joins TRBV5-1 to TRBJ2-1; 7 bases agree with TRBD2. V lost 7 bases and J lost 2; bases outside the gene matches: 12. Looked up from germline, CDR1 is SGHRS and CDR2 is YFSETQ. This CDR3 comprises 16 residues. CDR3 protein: CASHGRDYSTYNEQFF. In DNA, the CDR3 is TGCGCCAGCCACGGTCGGGACTACTCAACCTACAATGAGCAGTTCTTC.

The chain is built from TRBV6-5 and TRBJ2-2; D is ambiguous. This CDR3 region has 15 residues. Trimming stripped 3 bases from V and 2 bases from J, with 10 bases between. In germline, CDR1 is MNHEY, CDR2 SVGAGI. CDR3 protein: CASSYADGNTGELFF. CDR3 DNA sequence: TGTGCCAGCAGTTATGCCGACGGAAACACCGGGGAGCTGTTTTTT.

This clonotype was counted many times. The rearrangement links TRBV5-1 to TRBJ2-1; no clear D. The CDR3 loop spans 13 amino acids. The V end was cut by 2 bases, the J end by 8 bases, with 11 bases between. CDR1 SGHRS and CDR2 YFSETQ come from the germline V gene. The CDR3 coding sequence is TGCGCCAGCAGCTTTGTAGGGAACGATGAGCAGTTCTTC. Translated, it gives CASSFVGNDEQFF.

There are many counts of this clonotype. The CDR3, as DNA: TGTGCCAGCTCCAACCGCGGTAATGCCTACGAGCAGTACTTC. This encodes CASSNRGNAYEQYF. The chain recombines TRBV27 with TRBJ2-7; D unclear. The ends were cut back, 8 bases at V and 2 bases at J, with 16 bases in the middle. The CDR3 length is 14 residues. The germline CDR1 and CDR2 sequences are MNHEY and SMNVEV (reference sequence).

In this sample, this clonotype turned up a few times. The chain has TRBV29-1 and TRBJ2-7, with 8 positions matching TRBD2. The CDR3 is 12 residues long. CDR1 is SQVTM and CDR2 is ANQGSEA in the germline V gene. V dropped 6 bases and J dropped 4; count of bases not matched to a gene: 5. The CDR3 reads CSVSEREYEQYF. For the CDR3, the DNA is TGCAGCGTCTCAGAGCGGGAGTACGAGCAGTACTTC.

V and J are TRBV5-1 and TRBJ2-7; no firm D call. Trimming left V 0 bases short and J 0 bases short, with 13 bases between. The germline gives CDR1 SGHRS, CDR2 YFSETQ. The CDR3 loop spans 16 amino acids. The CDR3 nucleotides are TGCGCCAGCAGCTTGGTGGTCACGGAGAGCTCCTACGAGCAGTACTTC. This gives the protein CASSLVVTESSYEQYF.

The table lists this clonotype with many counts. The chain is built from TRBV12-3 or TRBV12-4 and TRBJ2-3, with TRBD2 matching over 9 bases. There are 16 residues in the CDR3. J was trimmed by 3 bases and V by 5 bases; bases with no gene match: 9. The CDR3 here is CASSAWLAGRTDTQYF. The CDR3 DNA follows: TGTGCCAGCAGTGCCTGGCTAGCGGGAAGGACAGATACGCAGTATTTT.

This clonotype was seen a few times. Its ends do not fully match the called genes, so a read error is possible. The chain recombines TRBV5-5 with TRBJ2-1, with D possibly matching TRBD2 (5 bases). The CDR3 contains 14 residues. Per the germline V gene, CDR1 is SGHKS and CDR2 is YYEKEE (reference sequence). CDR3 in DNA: TGTGCCAGCAGCTCGGGATTCTCCTACAATGAGCAGCTCTTC. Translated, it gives CASSSGFSYNEQLF. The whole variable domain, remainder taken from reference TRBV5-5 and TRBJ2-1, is DAGVTQSPTHLIKTRGQQVTLRCSPISGHKSVSWYQQVLGQGPQFIFQYYEKEERGRGNFPDRFSARQFPNYSSELNVNALLLGDSALYLCASSSGFSYNEQLFGPGTRLTVL.

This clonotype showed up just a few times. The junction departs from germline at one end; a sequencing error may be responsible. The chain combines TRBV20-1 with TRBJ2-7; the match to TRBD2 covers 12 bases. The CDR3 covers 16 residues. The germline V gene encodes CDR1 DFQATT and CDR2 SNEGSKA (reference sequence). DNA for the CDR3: TGCTGTGCTAGAGGGGAACGACTAGCGGGAGTTTACGAGCAGTACTTC. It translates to CCARGERLAGVYEQYF.